This entry lists 20 T cell receptor beta chains sequenced from one sample in a study of CD8+CD57+ T cells in acquired aplastic anemia. The use of genomic DNA as template underpinned the TCR beta VDJ and CDR3 profiling. Via MiXCR, TCRdb re-called the reads, giving one row per CDR3 protein. The sample holds about 35,000 distinct CDR3 sequences, 65% to 80% seen once. Sequenced input: sorted CD4+, CD8+, or CD8+CD57+ T cells (not recorded which) from PBMCs. Every receptor here comes from a human donor in good health, serving as a control.

The CDR3 DNA is TGTGCCACCAGCAGAGATAACCGGGGGGCTGGGACCCAGTACTTC. Its translation is CATSRDNRGAGTQYF. The chain uses TRBV15 and TRBJ2-5; D is perhaps TRBD2 (7 bases). Germline V gene data show CDR1 as LNHNV and CDR2 as YYDKDF (reference sequence). V was cut by 0 bases and J by 7 bases, with 15 bases left in between. This CDR3 is 15 amino acids long.

CDR3 region: CASSPGQGAKNEQFF. The CDR3 DNA follows: TGTGCCAGCAGCCCAGGACAGGGGGCGAAGAATGAGCAGTTCTTC. V is TRBV12-3 or TRBV12-4 and J is TRBJ2-1; 11 bases align to TRBD1. The CDR3 consists of 15 residues. With 6 bases clipped from V and 7 bases from J, the junction kept 8 bases outside the gene matches.

In this sample, this clonotype turned up a few times. V gene TRBV7-9 combines with J gene TRBJ2-7; D not resolved. The CDR3 length is 12 residues. The V gene lost 1 base and the J gene lost 1 base, with 2 bases spanning the gap. Germline lookup yields CDR1 SEHNR and CDR2 FQNEAQ (reference sequence). CDR3 nucleotides: TGTGCCAGCAGCTTAGGGTCCTACGAGCAGTACTTC. Translating gives CASSLGSYEQYF. Using reference TRBV7-9 and TRBJ2-7 for the parts outside the CDR3, the full variable domain is DTGVSQNPRHKITKRGQNVTFRCDPISEHNRLYWYRQTLGQGPEFLTYFQNEAQLEKSRLLSDRFSAERPKGSFSTLEIQRTEQGDSAMYLCASSLGSYEQYFGPGTRLTVT.

The V call is TRBV15, the J call TRBJ1-3; tentative D call: TRBD1 (5 bases). This CDR3 has 14 amino acids. V was pared by 3 bases and J by 2 bases, with 8 bases between. The germline V gene encodes CDR1 LNHNV and CDR2 YYDKDF (reference sequence). The CDR3: CATSSGGAGNTIYF. CDR3 nucleotide sequence: TGTGCCACCAGCAGTGGGGGGGCTGGAAACACCATATATTTT.

This clonotype was found once. This chain connects TRBV15 to TRBJ1-2; D is ambiguous. The CDR3 is made up of 16 amino acids. Looked up from germline, CDR1 is LNHNV and CDR2 is YYDKDF (reference sequence). The V gene lost 1 base and the J gene lost 1 base, with 13 bases spanning the gap. CDR3 in amino acids: CATSRGPGWLNYGYTF. The CDR3 bases are TGTGCCACCAGCAGAGGTCCAGGCTGGCTTAACTATGGCTACACCTTC. Using reference TRBV15 and TRBJ1-2 for the parts outside the CDR3, the full variable domain is DAMVIQNPRYQVTQFGKPVTLSCSQTLNHNVMYWYQQKSSQAPKLLFHYYDKDFNNEADTPDNFQSRRPNTSFCFLDIRSPGLGDTAMYLCATSRGPGWLNYGYTFGSGTRLTVV.

Comment on this clonotype: The junction differs from germline at one of its ends, possibly a read error. The gene calls are TRBV12-3 or TRBV12-4 and TRBJ2-3; 9 bases match TRBD1. The CDR3 is 18 residues long. The CDR3 protein is CASSTWDRDPSGTDTRYF. DNA of the CDR3: TGTGCCAGCAGTACGTGGGACAGGGACCCCTCCGGGACAGATACGCGGTATTTT.

DNA of the CDR3: TGTGCCACCAAAGAAACTAGCTCCGAGCAGTACTTC. This encodes CATKETSSEQYF. The chain employs TRBV15 and TRBJ2-7; weak D call: TRBD2 (6 bases). V lost 7 bases, J lost 6 bases, and 13 bases lay in between. Germline lookup yields CDR1 LNHNV and CDR2 YYDKDF (reference sequence). This CDR3 has 12 residues.

This rearrangement joins TRBV7-9 to TRBJ2-7; TRBD1 agrees at 7 bases. The ends lost 4 bases at V and 3 bases at J; junction bases unmatched: 3. CDR3 length equals 13 residues. From germline, CDR1 is SEHNR and CDR2 FQNEAQ (reference sequence). CDR3 residues: CASSSTGYYEQYF. CDR3 in DNA: TGTGCCAGCAGCTCGACAGGGTACTACGAGCAGTACTTC.

This chain joins TRBV19 and TRBJ1-2; D gene unclear. This CDR3 has 12 residues. Germline CDR1 reads LNHDA; CDR2 reads SQIVND (reference sequence). Trimming cost V 4 bases and J 4 bases, with 7 bases left between them. The CDR3 region has the DNA TGTGCCAGTAGTAAGACTGGCTATGGCTACACCTTC. Translated: CASSKTGYGYTF.

This clonotype was counted a single time. This rearrangement joins TRBV19 to TRBJ2-3, with D tentatively TRBD2 (7 bases). Per the germline V gene, CDR1 is LNHDA and CDR2 is SQIVND (reference sequence). The ends were cut back, 3 bases at V and 2 bases at J, with 12 bases in the middle. The length of the CDR3 is 15 residues. CDR3 in amino acids: CASSIAGALTDTQYF. The CDR3 DNA follows: TGTGCCAGTAGTATTGCGGGGGCCCTCACAGATACGCAGTATTTT.

The chain links TRBV9 to TRBJ1-2; 8 nucleotides align to TRBD1. The V and J ends lost 3 bases and 6 bases, in that order; junction bases with no gene match: 1. CDR1 is SGDLS and CDR2 is YYNGEE in the germline V gene. This CDR3 has 12 residues. This CDR3 is CASSADRDGYTF. The CDR3 DNA follows: TGTGCCAGCAGCGCGGACAGGGATGGCTACACCTTC.

The gene calls are TRBV24-1 and TRBJ1-5; D perhaps matches TRBD1 (5 bases). CDR3 length: 14 residues. V lost 7 bases and J lost 0, with 9 bases in between. Germline V gives CDR1 KGHDR, CDR2 SFDVKD. The CDR3 DNA is TGTGCCACCAGGGGACCTTATAGCAATCAGCCCCAGCATTTT. Protein sequence: CATRGPYSNQPQHF.

By share, this clonotype ranks as large (0.1 to 1%). The chain joins TRBV7-8 to TRBJ2-7, with 8 bases identical to TRBD1. CDR3 size: 15 residues. The ends lost 7 bases at V and 6 bases at J; junction bases unmatched: 14. The germline CDR1 and CDR2 sequences are SGHVS and FQNEAQ. CDR3 sequence reads: CASTPVGQGMTEQYF. The CDR3 nucleotides read TGTGCCAGCACCCCTGTAGGACAGGGTATGACCGAGCAGTACTTC.

The chain uses TRBV6-1 and TRBJ2-2, with 9 bases that match TRBD1. The CDR3 contains 16 residues. The V and J ends lost 8 bases and 4 bases, in that order; junction bases with no gene match: 11. CDR1 is MNHNS and CDR2 is SASEGT in the germline V gene. CDR3 residues: CASRGTGSLGTGELFF. Written as DNA, the CDR3 is TGTGCCAGCCGCGGGACAGGGTCTTTGGGCACCGGGGAGCTGTTTTTT.

CDR3 sequence (DNA): TGTGCCAGTAGTTTGGGACTAAGCGAGCAGTACTTC. It encodes CASSLGLSEQYF. The genes are TRBV19 and TRBJ2-7; 7 bases align to TRBD2. The junction had 4 bases not matched to a gene; V was cut back by 5 bases and J by 6 bases. Germline V gene lookup returns CDR1 LNHDA and CDR2 SQIVND (reference sequence). CDR3 size: 12 residues. Complete variable domain (other parts from reference TRBV19 and TRBJ2-7): DGGITQSPKYLFRKEGQNVTLSCEQNLNHDAMYWYRQDPGQGLRLIYYSQIVNDFQKGDIAEGYSVSREKKESFPLTVTSAQKNPTAFYLCASSLGLSEQYFGPGTRLTVT.

This clonotype has just one count. The V call is TRBV7-2, the J call TRBJ1-6; TRBD1 agrees at 10 bases. This CDR3 has 14 amino acids. The germline gives CDR1 SGHTA, CDR2 FQGNSA. Trimming removed 5 bases from V and 9 bases from J; junction bases left unmatched: 4. CDR3 coding DNA: TGTGCCAGCAGCCAGGACAGGGGGGGTTCACCCCTCCACTTT. It encodes CASSQDRGGSPLHF.

Turning to this clonotype: This is likely a read error, given that the CDR3 carries no conserved phenylalanine or tryptophan at its end. The chain recombines TRBV10-2 with TRBJ2-2; 8 nucleotides line up with TRBD1. CDR3 length: 15 amino acids. With 7 bases clipped from V and 5 bases from J, the junction kept 9 bases outside the gene matches. Germline CDR1 reads WSHSY; CDR2 reads SAAADI. The CDR3 spells CASTKDRGGTGELFS. The CDR3 region has the DNA TGCGCCAGCACCAAAGACAGGGGAGGAACCGGGGAGCTGTTTTCT.

V is TRBV10-3 and J is TRBJ2-2; D unresolved. Per the germline V gene, CDR1 is ENHRY and CDR2 is SYGVKD. This CDR3 contains 12 residues. The ends were cut back, 10 bases at V and 7 bases at J, with 13 bases in the middle. DNA for the CDR3: TGTGCCAGCGCAGTGAGTGGCGGGGAGCTGTTTTTT. As protein: CASAVSGGELFF.

The chain joins TRBV10-3 to TRBJ1-2; no firm D call. Germline V gene lookup returns CDR1 ENHRY and CDR2 SYGVKD. This CDR3 spans 13 amino acids. V was shortened by 0 bases and J by 6 bases, with 8 bases between the two germline ends. CDR3 coding DNA: TGTGCCATCAGTGAGTCATGGACGGATGGCTACACCTTC. This codes for CAISESWTDGYTF.

This chain joins TRBV20-1 and TRBJ1-1; 7 bases match TRBD1. V gave up 2 bases and J gave up 8 bases; unmatched junction bases: 14. This CDR3 contains 15 residues. Germline V CDR1 and CDR2: DFQATT, SNEGSKA (reference sequence). The CDR3 protein is CSARQTGRIKSEAFF. CDR3 DNA: TGCAGTGCTAGACAGACAGGGAGGATAAAGTCGGAAGCTTTCTTT.